Listed below are T cell receptor beta chains from one sample, sequenced in a study of read filtering for tumor transcriptome and immune sequencing. TCRdb reprocessed the reads with MiXCR, giving one entry per CDR3 protein. The repertoire holds around 140,000 distinct CDR3 sequences, about 13% seen once, with 8.4% in the top ten. The sequencing sample was made of a population of CD138-negative cells sorted from bone marrow. These receptors were obtained from a donor at least 40 years old with multiple myeloma. The CDR3 runs from the conserved cysteine through the conserved F or W. A D gene is named only where the DNA matches it firmly. Expanded clones get a size class; other rows say once, few or many, or leave the size out.

j_call	d_call	clone_size	v_call	cdr3_aa	cdr3_nt
TRBJ2-1	TRBD2	many	TRBV13	CASSARLAGGNEQFF	TGTGCCAGCAGCGCGCGACTAGCGGGAGGCAATGAGCAGTTCTTC
TRBJ2-5	TRBD2	many	TRBV29-1	CSVEDLLGTTHMGQETQYF	TGCAGCGTTGAAGATCTCCTCGGGACTACCCACATGGGCCAAGAGACCCAGTACTTC
TRBJ2-1	-	many	TRBV30	CAWSVGGEQFF	TGTGCCTGGAGTGTTGGGGGGGAGCAGTTCTTC
TRBJ2-1	TRBD2	many	TRBV3-1	CASSQEGGRGNEQFF	TGTGCCAGCAGCCAAGAGGGAGGGAGGGGAAATGAGCAGTTCTTC
TRBJ2-2	TRBD1	many	TRBV4-2	CASSQPDRDTGELFF	TGTGCCAGCAGTCAACCGGACAGGGATACCGGGGAGCTGTTTTTT
TRBJ2-3	TRBD2	many	TRBV7-8	CASSQWGAGGFTDTQYF	TGTGCCAGCAGCCAATGGGGAGCGGGAGGATTCACAGATACGCAGTATTTT
TRBJ2-4	TRBD1	many	TRBV18	CASSSGQGENIQYF	TGTGCCAGCTCATCGGGACAGGGAGAAAACATTCAGTACTTC
TRBJ2-5	-	-	TRBV15	CATSRVAYETQYF	TGTGCCACCAGCAGAGTCGCGTATGAGACCCAGTACTTC
TRBJ2-5	-	few	TRBV2	CASSEVRRGTQYF	TGTGCCAGCAGTGAAGTTCGGCGGGGGACCCAGTACTTC
TRBJ2-1	-	-	TRBV19	CASNLSPSSYNEQFF	TGTGCCAGTAATCTTAGTCCAAGCTCCTACAATGAGCAGTTCTTC
TRBJ2-1	TRBD2	many	TRBV27	CASSLGFGLAGVSEQFF	TGTGCCAGCAGTTTAGGATTCGGACTAGCGGGAGTAAGTGAGCAGTTCTTC
TRBJ2-1	-	many	TRBV10-3	CAISESVTSAYNEQFF	TGTGCCATCAGTGAGTCAGTGACTAGTGCGTACAATGAGCAGTTCTTC
TRBJ1-4	TRBD1	many	TRBV7-8	CASSSGTGGEKLFF	TGTGCCAGCAGCTCCGGGACAGGGGGTGAAAAACTGTTTTTT
TRBJ2-2	TRBD2	many	TRBV29-1	CSTRTSLNTGELFF	TGCAGCACCCGGACTAGCCTAAACACCGGGGAGCTGTTTTTT
TRBJ2-2	TRBD2	few	TRBV15	CATSRDLLTGTSGRAGELFF	TGTGCCACCAGCAGAGATTTATTAACCGGGACTAGCGGGAGAGCCGGGGAGCTGTTTTTT
TRBJ2-1	-	many	TRBV3-1	CASSQGRQTYNEQFF	TGTGCCAGCAGCCAAGGGCGACAGACCTACAATGAGCAGTTCTTC
TRBJ1-1	-	few	TRBV7-2	CASSLGAGIGTEAFF	TGTGCCAGCAGCTTAGGGGCGGGAATCGGCACTGAAGCTTTCTTT
TRBJ1-3	-	-	TRBV7-2	CASSLGSFSGNTIYF	TGTGCCAGCAGCTTAGGCAGTTTCAGTGGAAACACCATATATTTT
TRBJ2-1	-	few	TRBV4-2	CASSQLYMNEQFF	TGTGCCAGCAGCCAATTATATATGAATGAGCAGTTCTTC
TRBJ1-1	-	many	TRBV18	CASSPTPEAEAFF	TGTGCCAGCTCACCTACACCTGAGGCTGAAGCTTTCTTT
TRBJ2-1	TRBD2	many	TRBV4-1	CASSQPTSGRAHEQFF	TGCGCCAGCAGCCAGCCGACTAGCGGGAGGGCCCATGAGCAGTTCTTC
TRBJ2-7	TRBD2	many	TRBV25-1	CASSLAGGREQYF	TGTGCCAGCAGTCTAGCGGGAGGTCGCGAGCAGTACTTC
TRBJ2-2	-	many	TRBV15	CAISTGNTGELFF	TGTGCCATCAGTACCGGGAACACCGGGGAGCTGTTTTTT
TRBJ2-2	-	many	TRBV14	CASSWDSLAELFF	TGTGCCAGCAGCTGGGACTCCCTTGCGGAGCTGTTTTTT
TRBJ2-5	-	many	TRBV9	CASSVTSSYQETQYF	TGTGCCAGCAGCGTAACTTCATCGTACCAAGAGACCCAGTACTTC
TRBJ2-7	-	many	TRBV5-1	CASSSDGNRPSEQYF	TGCGCCAGCAGCTCGGACGGGAACCGTCCCTCCGAGCAGTACTTC
TRBJ2-5	-	-	TRBV9	CASSVVGRNPETQYF	TGTGCCAGCAGCGTAGTGGGCAGAAATCCCGAGACCCAGTACTTC
TRBJ2-3	-	many	TRBV30	CAWSGDYTDTQYF	TGTGCCTGGAGTGGCGACTACACAGATACGCAGTATTTT
TRBJ2-3	-	many	TRBV21-1	CASSKGGLAGTDTQYF	TGTGCCAGCAGCAAAGGGGGACTAGCGGGCACAGATACGCAGTATTTT
TRBJ2-5	TRBD2	few	TRBV2	CAKGGAGVETQYF	TGTGCCAAAGGGGGAGCGGGAGTCGAGACCCAGTACTTC
TRBJ1-5	TRBD1	many	TRBV5-1	CATTGQGALKSNQPQHF	TGCGCCACTACCGGACAGGGGGCGTTGAAAAGCAATCAGCCCCAGCATTTT
TRBJ2-1	TRBD2	many	TRBV20-1	CSASSSSGRADEQFF	TGCAGTGCTTCCTCCTCTAGCGGGAGGGCAGATGAGCAGTTCTTC
TRBJ2-1	TRBD2	once	TRBV19	CASSGTSGRSQFF	TGTGCCAGTAGTGGAACTAGCGGGAGAAGTCAGTTCTTC
TRBJ2-1	-	-	TRBV7-9	CASSQSGRYYNEQFF	TGTGCCAGCAGTCAGAGTGGGAGATATTACAATGAGCAGTTCTTC
TRBJ1-5	-	few	TRBV19	CASSPLIRYYSEDQPQHF	TGTGCCAGTAGTCCCCTAATCCGGTACTACAGCGAGGATCAGCCCCAGCATTTT
TRBJ2-7	TRBD2	-	TRBV6-2/TRBV6-3	CASSPALPRRTSGYEQYF	TGTGCCAGCAGTCCGGCGCTACCCCGGAGGACTAGTGGTTACGAGCAGTACTTC
TRBJ2-1	TRBD2	many	TRBV20-1	CSVYSGSYNEQFF	TGCAGTGTATATAGCGGGAGTTACAATGAGCAGTTCTTC
TRBJ2-7	TRBD1	many	TRBV5-1	CASSLVGGQMPRPREQYF	TGCGCCAGCAGCTTGGTTGGGGGACAGATGCCCCGTCCGCGCGAGCAGTACTTC
TRBJ1-2	-	many	TRBV9	CASSLNDRSTNYGYTF	TGTGCCAGCTCCCTTAACGACAGGAGTACTAACTATGGCTACACCTTC
TRBJ2-3	TRBD2	few	TRBV3-1	CASSASGTSKYTDTQYF	TGTGCCAGCAGCGCATCCGGGACTAGCAAATACACAGATACGCAGTATTTT
TRBJ1-4	TRBD1	many	TRBV12-3/TRBV12-4	CASLGGLNEKLFF	TGTGCCTCCTTAGGGGGCCTTAATGAAAAACTGTTTTTT